This T cell receptor beta chain originates from a study of OX40 agonist ivuxolimab in advanced cancers. Overall study context: Earlier treatment with anti-PD-1, anti-PD-L1 or anti-CTLA-4 was permitted, and roughly 40% had received some.

V lost 7 bases and J lost 7; bases outside the gene matches: 8. The CDR3 has 14 amino acids. Germline CDR1 MNHEY, CDR2 SVGAGI. Repertoires were generated with immunoSEQ multiplex PCR, while TCRdb's copy carries only in-frame clones and drops some. The table lists some 73,000 clones, 75% to 90% of them singletons. The sample consisted of CD4+ or CD8+ T cells sorted from blood, taken in a trial of the OX40 agonist ivuxolimab. The chain carries TRBV6-5 and TRBJ1-4, with 8 nucleotides matching TRBD1. This sequence originates from an adult with an advanced solid tumor such as melanoma, head and neck, liver or kidney cancer. For the CDR3, the DNA is TGTGCCAGCAACCCGGACAGGGAGGGTGAAAAACTGTTTTTT. As protein: CASNPDREGEKLFF.